These T cell receptor beta chains were read from a single sample in a study of T cells in Graves' hyperthyroidism and ophthalmopathy. TCRdb used MiXCR to reprocess the multiplex PCR reads, holding one entry per CDR3 protein. Of a few hundred thousand distinct CDR3 sequences listed, 15% to 19% are singletons. The sample taken for sequencing was blood. The receptors derive from a woman younger than 45 with Graves' hyperthyroidism. Each CDR3 is given with its conserved first and last residue. The D gene is left open where the match is weak. Some rows have no size entry. The others give once, few or many, or a class for an expanded clone.

v_gene	j_gene	abundance	d_gene	CDR3aa	CDR3nt
TRBV20-1	TRBJ2-5	many	TRBD2	CSARPREDPYQETQYF	TGCAGTGCCAGACCGCGGGAGGATCCGTACCAAGAGACCCAGTACTTC
TRBV7-2	TRBJ1-5	many	.	CASSPSMAQDQPQHF	TGTGCCAGCAGCCCGTCTATGGCACAGGATCAGCCCCAGCATTTT
TRBV30	TRBJ1-1	many	.	CAWMALKNTEAFF	TGTGCCTGGATGGCCCTGAAGAACACTGAAGCTTTCTTT
TRBV2	TRBJ2-2	few	.	CASHNRGTNTGEPFF	TGTGCCAGTCATAATCGGGGAACTAACACCGGGGAGCCGTTTTTT
TRBV20-1	TRBJ1-1	many	.	CSARDVRNTEAFF	TGCAGTGCGAGGGACGTGAGGAACACTGAAGCTTTCTTT
TRBV7-9	TRBJ1-2	.	.	CASSLIYGYTF	TGTGCCAGCAGCCTAATCTATGGCTACACCTTC
TRBV10-3	TRBJ2-2	many	.	CAILASTNTGELFF	TGTGCCATCTTAGCTAGCACCAACACCGGGGAGCTGTTTTTT
TRBV27	TRBJ2-7	few	.	CASSPWTYRSYEQYF	TGTGCCAGCAGTCCGTGGACATATCGCTCCTACGAGCAGTACTTC
TRBV2	TRBJ1-2	many	.	CASNRQALYGYTF	TGTGCCAGCAACAGACAGGCCCTCTATGGCTACACCTTC
TRBV12-5	TRBJ2-1	.	TRBD2	CASGHLAGFEGEQFF	TGTGCTAGTGGGCATCTAGCGGGCTTTGAGGGTGAGCAGTTCTTC
TRBV20-1	TRBJ2-2	few	.	CSASDRGGNTGELFF	TGCAGTGCTAGCGATCGGGGAGGGAACACCGGGGAGCTGTTTTTT
TRBV30	TRBJ1-5	many	TRBD1	CAWRGTGDQPQHF	TGTGCCTGGAGAGGAACAGGGGACCAGCCCCAGCATTTT
TRBV12-3/TRBV12-4	TRBJ2-7	many	TRBD1	CASSPRTGAYEQYF	TGTGCCAGCAGCCCAAGGACAGGCGCCTACGAGCAGTACTTC
TRBV2	TRBJ2-3	many	TRBD2	CAGSGRAADTQYF	TGTGCCGGAAGCGGGAGGGCCGCAGATACGCAGTATTTT
TRBV20-1	TRBJ2-7	.	.	CSASDGVYEQYF	TGCAGTGCTTCTGATGGGGTCTACGAGCAGTACTTC
TRBV12-3/TRBV12-4	TRBJ2-2	few	.	CASVKTVLDTGELFF	TGTGCCAGTGTGAAGACTGTTTTGGACACCGGGGAGCTGTTTTTT
TRBV12-3/TRBV12-4	TRBJ1-5	many	TRBD1	CASSLGPGTGTLHSNQPQHF	TGTGCCAGCAGTTTGGGCCCCGGGACAGGGACCCTCCATAGCAATCAGCCCCAGCATTTT
TRBV12-3/TRBV12-4	TRBJ2-1	many	TRBD1	CASSSQDRVIHNEQFF	TGTGCCAGCAGTTCCCAAGACAGGGTAATACACAATGAGCAGTTCTTC
TRBV3-1	TRBJ1-1	many	.	CASSQDHAGEEAFF	TGTGCCAGCAGCCAAGATCATGCCGGGGAGGAAGCTTTCTTT
TRBV30	TRBJ1-1	many	TRBD1	CAWMLHPGGAPLEAFF	TGTGCCTGGATGCTCCATCCAGGGGGTGCCCCGCTTGAAGCTTTCTTT
TRBV12-3/TRBV12-4	TRBJ1-5	many	.	CASSLLGRANQPQHF	TGTGCCAGCAGTTTGTTGGGCAGGGCGAACCAGCCCCAGCATTTT
TRBV9	TRBJ2-3	few	.	CASSVVPSNEGLQYF	TGTGCCAGCAGCGTAGTCCCTAGCAACGAAGGGTTGCAGTATTTT
TRBV9	TRBJ2-2	.	TRBD1	CASSVVGERGPDTGELFF	TGTGCCAGCAGCGTAGTCGGTGAAAGGGGGCCGGACACCGGGGAGCTGTTTTTT
TRBV4-1	TRBJ2-3	few	.	CASSQEAGRNTQYF	TGCGCCAGCAGCCAAGAAGCAGGCCGGAATACGCAGTATTTT
TRBV20-1	TRBJ2-7	many	TRBD2	CSALLAESPTYEQYF	TGCAGTGCTCTACTAGCGGAGTCCCCCACCTACGAGCAGTACTTC
TRBV7-3	TRBJ1-1	.	TRBD1	CASSFLGQRAFF	TGTGCCAGCAGCTTCCTGGGACAGCGGGCTTTCTTT
TRBV11-2	TRBJ1-2	many	.	CASSLDSNNYGYTF	TGTGCCAGCAGCTTAGACAGTAATAACTATGGCTACACCTTC
TRBV11-2	TRBJ2-1	.	TRBD2	CASSLGLDLYNEQFF	TGTGCCAGCAGCTTGGGACTAGACCTATACAATGAGCAGTTCTTC
TRBV30	TRBJ2-1	many	.	CAFLLWGDEQFF	TGTGCCTTTCTATTATGGGGGGATGAGCAGTTCTTC
TRBV11-2	TRBJ2-5	many	TRBD2	CASRLAGVETQYF	TGTGCCAGCAGGTTAGCGGGAGTTGAGACCCAGTACTTC
TRBV10-3	TRBJ1-2	.	.	CAISETDSRNYGYTF	TGTGCCATCAGTGAGACCGACAGCCGGAACTATGGCTACACCTTC
TRBV28	TRBJ1-5	many	.	CASTRGVGYSNQPQHF	TGTGCCAGCACCCGAGGGGTGGGTTATAGCAATCAGCCCCAGCATTTT
TRBV11-3	TRBJ2-3	many	.	CASSLSWGEPDTQYF	TGTGCCAGCAGCTTAAGCTGGGGGGAGCCAGATACGCAGTATTTT
TRBV11-2	TRBJ2-1	many	.	CASSPTVQLGGGNEQFF	TGTGCCAGCAGCCCTACGGTACAGCTTGGAGGAGGAAATGAGCAGTTCTTC
TRBV27	TRBJ2-1	few	TRBD2	CASKQAGGPIINEQFF	TGTGCCAGCAAACAAGCGGGAGGGCCGATAATCAATGAGCAGTTCTTC
TRBV28	TRBJ2-2	many	.	CASSLSRAAGTGELFF	TGTGCCAGCAGTTTAAGTCGTGCCGCTGGCACCGGGGAGCTGTTTTTT
TRBV20-1	TRBJ2-7	.	.	CSARKGGTYEQYF	TGCAGTGCTAGAAAGGGAGGAACCTACGAGCAGTACTTC
TRBV12-3/TRBV12-4	TRBJ2-1	.	TRBD2	CASSKRAGNRNEQFF	TGTGCCAGCAGCAAACGAGCGGGAAATCGCAATGAGCAGTTCTTC
TRBV15	TRBJ2-2	few	TRBD2	CATSIGSGRSGELFF	TGTGCCACCAGCATCGGTAGCGGGAGGTCCGGGGAGCTGTTTTTT
TRBV6-2/TRBV6-3	TRBJ2-3	.	TRBD2	CASSYGAGLANTQYF	TGTGCCAGCAGTTACGGCGCAGGACTAGCCAATACGCAGTATTTT
TRBV5-5	TRBJ2-1	many	.	CASSLGWTGPHNEQFF	TGTGCCAGCAGCTTAGGGTGGACTGGCCCACACAATGAGCAGTTCTTC